This TCR beta chain was sequenced during a study of CD8+ T cells in alopecia areata. Study-wide context: Those treated were given oral tofacitinib at 5 to 10 mg twice daily. Tofacitinib ran 6 to 18 months, followed by 6 months off drug.

Researchers took lesional scalp punch biopsies and peripheral blood from people who were alopecia areata patients. TCR sequencing used cDNA made by reverse transcription of extracted RNA. The data were produced by immunoSEQ multiplex PCR, yet TCRdb's version contains in-frame clones alone and is incomplete. The sample shows 100,000 to 150,000 clones, approximately 49% of them seen only once. Here the sequenced sample was CD8+ T cells sorted from blood, taken at week 0. The sequence derives from a human donor with alopecia areata.

CDR3 DNA sequence: TGTGCCAGCAGCACCCGACAGGGCCCCGCCAATGAGCAGTTCTTC. This translates into CASSTRQGPANEQFF. This chain uses TRBV9 with TRBJ2-1, with TRBD1 matching over 7 bases. V lost 4 bases, J lost 6 bases, and 10 bases stayed unmatched. CDR3 length: 15 amino acids. Germline assignment: CDR1 SGDLS and CDR2 YYNGEE.